The clone carrying this T cell receptor beta chain was counted only a few times. Its antigen is currently unknown. After template switching added a universal primer site, the resulting cDNA carried unique molecular identifiers. Each CDR3 protein is one row after TCRdb ran MiXCR on the 5' RACE reads. The sample yields 1,800,000 or so distinct CDR3 sequences, under 35% seen once. This entry comes from a study of identical twins. Healthy Caucasians supplied all donations. This CDR3 spans 16 amino acids. J gave up 2 bases and V 0 bases, and 5 bases lay outside the gene matches. Germline lookup yields CDR1 LGHDT and CDR2 YNNKEL (reference sequence). Overall study findings and caveats: Insertions were fewer in abundant cord blood beta clonotypes, whereas memory repertoires showed none of this pattern.

The sequencing sample was made of cord blood. The origin of this receptor is a newborn girl in good health. This chain uses TRBV3-1 with TRBJ2-7, with 9 positions matching TRBD2. The DNA for the CDR3 is TGTGCCAGCAGCCAAGATCTTCCTAGCGGGACCTACGAGCAGTACTTC. Protein product: CASSQDLPSGTYEQYF.